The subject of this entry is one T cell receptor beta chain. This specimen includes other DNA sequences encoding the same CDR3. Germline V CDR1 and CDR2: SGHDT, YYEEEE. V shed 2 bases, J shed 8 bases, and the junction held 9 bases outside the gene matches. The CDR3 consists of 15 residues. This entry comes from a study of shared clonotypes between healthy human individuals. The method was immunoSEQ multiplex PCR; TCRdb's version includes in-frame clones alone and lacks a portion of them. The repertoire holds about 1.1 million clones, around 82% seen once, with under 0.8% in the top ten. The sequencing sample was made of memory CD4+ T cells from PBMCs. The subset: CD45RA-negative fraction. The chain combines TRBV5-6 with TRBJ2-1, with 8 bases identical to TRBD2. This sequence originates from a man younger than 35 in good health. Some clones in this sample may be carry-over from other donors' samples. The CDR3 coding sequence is TGTGCCAGCAGCTTACAAGCGGGAGCGACAGATGAGCAGTTCTTC. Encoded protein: CASSLQAGATDEQFF.